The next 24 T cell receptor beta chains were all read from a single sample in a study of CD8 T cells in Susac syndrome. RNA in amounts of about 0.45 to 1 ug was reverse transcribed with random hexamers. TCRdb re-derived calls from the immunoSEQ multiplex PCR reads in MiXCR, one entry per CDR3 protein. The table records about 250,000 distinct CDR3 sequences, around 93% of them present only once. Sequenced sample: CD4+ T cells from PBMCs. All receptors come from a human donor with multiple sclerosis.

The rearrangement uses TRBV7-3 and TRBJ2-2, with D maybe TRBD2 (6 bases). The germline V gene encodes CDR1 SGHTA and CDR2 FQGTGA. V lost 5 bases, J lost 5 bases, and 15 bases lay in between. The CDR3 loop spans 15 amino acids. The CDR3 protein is CASSPEAGRTGELFF. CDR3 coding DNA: TGTGCCAGCAGCCCTGAGGCGGGACGTACCGGGGAGCTGTTTTTT.

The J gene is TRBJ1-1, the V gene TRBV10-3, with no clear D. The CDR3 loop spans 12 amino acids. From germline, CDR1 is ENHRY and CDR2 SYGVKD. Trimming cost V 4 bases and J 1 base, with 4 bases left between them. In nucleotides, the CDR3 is TGTGCCATCAGTGCCCAGAACACTGAAGCTTTCTTT. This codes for CAISAQNTEAFF.

The CDR3 sequence is CASSHPGGRTIYNEQFF. CDR3 nucleotide sequence: TGTGCCAGCAGCCACCCAGGGGGCCGGACAATTTACAATGAGCAGTTCTTC. The chain joins TRBV3-1 to TRBJ2-1; 8 nucleotides align to TRBD1. CDR1 is LGHDT, CDR2 YNNKEL, per germline (reference sequence). This CDR3 is built from 17 residues. V trimming: 3 bases; J trimming: 4 bases; junction bases outside the gene matches: 11.

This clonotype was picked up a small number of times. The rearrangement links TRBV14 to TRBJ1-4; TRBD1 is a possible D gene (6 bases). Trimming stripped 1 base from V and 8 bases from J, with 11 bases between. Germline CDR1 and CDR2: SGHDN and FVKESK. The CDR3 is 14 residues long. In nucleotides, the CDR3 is TGTGCCAGCAGCCAAGTCCGGCAGGGGGAAAAACTGTTTTTT. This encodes CASSQVRQGEKLFF.

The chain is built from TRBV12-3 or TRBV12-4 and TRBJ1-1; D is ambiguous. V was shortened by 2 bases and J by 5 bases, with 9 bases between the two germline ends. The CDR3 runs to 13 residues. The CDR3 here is CASSLPGSTEAFF. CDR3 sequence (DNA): TGTGCCAGCAGTTTACCGGGTAGTACTGAAGCTTTCTTT.

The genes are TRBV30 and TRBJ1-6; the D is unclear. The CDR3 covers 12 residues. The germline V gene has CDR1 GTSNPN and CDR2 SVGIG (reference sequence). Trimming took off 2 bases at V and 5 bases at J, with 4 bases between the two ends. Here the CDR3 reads CAWSLNNSPLHF. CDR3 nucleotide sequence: TGTGCCTGGAGTCTTAATAATTCACCCCTCCACTTT.

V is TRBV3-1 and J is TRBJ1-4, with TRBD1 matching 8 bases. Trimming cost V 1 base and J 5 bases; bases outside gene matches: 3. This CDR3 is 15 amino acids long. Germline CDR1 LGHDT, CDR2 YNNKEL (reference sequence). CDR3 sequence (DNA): TGTGCCAGCAGCCAAGGGACAGGGAACAATGAAAAACTGTTTTTT. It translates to CASSQGTGNNEKLFF.

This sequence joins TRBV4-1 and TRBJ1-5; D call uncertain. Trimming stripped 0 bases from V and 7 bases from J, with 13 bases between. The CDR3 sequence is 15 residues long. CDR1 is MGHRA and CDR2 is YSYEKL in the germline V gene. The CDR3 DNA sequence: TGCGCCAGCAGCCAAGAGTGGTCTCAGGCCCAGCCCCAGCATTTT. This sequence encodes CASSQEWSQAQPQHF.

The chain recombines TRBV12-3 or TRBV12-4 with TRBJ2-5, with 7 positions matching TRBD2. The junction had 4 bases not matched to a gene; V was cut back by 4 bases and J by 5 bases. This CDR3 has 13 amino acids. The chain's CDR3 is CASSSGLFETQYF. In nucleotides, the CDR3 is TGTGCCAGCAGTTCGGGACTATTCGAGACCCAGTACTTC.

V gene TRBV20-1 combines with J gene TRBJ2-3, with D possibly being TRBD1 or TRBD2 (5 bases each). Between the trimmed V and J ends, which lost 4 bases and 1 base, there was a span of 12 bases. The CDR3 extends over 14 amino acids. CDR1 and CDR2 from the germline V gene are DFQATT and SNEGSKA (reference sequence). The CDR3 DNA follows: TGCAGTGCTATAGGGGAGCTGGGCACAGATACGCAGTATTTT. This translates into CSAIGELGTDTQYF.

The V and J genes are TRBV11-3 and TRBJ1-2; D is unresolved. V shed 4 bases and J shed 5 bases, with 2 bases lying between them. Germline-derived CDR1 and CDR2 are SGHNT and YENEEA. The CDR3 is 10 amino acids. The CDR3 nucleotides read TGTGCCAGCAGCTGGTATGGCTACACCTTC. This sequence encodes CASSWYGYTF.

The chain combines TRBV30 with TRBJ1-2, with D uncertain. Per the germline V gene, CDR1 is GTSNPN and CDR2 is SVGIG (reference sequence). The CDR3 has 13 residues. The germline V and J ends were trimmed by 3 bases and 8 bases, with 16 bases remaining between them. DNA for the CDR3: TGTGCCTGGAGGGGGTCAGTCCTGGGGGGCTACACCTTC. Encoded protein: CAWRGSVLGGYTF.

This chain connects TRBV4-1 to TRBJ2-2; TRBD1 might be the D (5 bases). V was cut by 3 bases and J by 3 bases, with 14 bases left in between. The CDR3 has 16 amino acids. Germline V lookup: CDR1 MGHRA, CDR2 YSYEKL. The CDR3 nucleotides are TGCGCCAGCAGCCAGGGGCTAGTCGGATACACCGGGGAGCTGTTTTTT. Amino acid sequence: CASSQGLVGYTGELFF.

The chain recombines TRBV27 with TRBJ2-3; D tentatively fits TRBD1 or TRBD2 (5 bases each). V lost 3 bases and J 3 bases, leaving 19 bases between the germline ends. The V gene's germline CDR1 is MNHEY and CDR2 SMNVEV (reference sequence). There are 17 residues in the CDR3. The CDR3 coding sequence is TGTGCCAGCAGTTTTTTTTCCGTGGGGCGAGGGACAGATACGCAGTATTTT. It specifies CASSFFSVGRGTDTQYF.

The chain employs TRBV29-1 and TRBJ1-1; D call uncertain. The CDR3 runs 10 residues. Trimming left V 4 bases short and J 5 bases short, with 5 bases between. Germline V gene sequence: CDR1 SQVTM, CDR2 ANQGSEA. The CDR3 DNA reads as TGCAGCGTTGTAAGGACTGAAGCTTTCTTT. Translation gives CSVVRTEAFF.

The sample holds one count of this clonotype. CDR3 loop: CSVLGRGNTIYF. CDR3 sequence (DNA): TGCAGTGTTCTTGGGAGGGGAAACACCATATATTTT. The V call is TRBV20-1, the J call TRBJ1-3, with D unclear. This CDR3 is 12 amino acids long. The germline V gene encodes CDR1 DFQATT and CDR2 SNEGSKA (reference sequence). The V gene lost 7 bases and the J gene lost 4 bases, with 11 bases spanning the gap.

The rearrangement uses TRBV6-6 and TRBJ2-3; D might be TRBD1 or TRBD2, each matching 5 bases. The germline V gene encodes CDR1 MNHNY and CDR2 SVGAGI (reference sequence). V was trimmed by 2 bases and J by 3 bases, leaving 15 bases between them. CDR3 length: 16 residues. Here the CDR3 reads CASSYGGPSGTDTQYF. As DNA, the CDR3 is TGTGCCAGCAGTTACGGGGGTCCCTCCGGGACAGATACGCAGTATTTT.

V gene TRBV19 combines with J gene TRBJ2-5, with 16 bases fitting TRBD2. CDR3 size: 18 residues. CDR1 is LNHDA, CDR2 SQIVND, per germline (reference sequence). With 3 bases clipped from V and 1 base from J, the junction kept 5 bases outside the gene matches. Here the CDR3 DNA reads TGTGCCAGTAGTATCCGGGGACTAGCGGGGGGGATCCAAGAGACCCAGTACTTC. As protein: CASSIRGLAGGIQETQYF.

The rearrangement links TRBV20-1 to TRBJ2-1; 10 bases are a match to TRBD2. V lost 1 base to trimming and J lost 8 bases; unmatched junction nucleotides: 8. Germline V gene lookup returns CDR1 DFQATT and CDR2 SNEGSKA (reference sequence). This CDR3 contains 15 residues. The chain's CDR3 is CSARVQREGRDEQFF. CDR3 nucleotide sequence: TGCAGTGCTAGAGTCCAGCGGGAGGGCCGGGATGAGCAGTTCTTC.

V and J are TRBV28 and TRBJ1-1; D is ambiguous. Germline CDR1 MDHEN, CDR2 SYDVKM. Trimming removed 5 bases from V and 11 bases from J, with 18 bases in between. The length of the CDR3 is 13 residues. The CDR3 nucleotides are TGTGCCAGCAGTGCCGTGGGAGGGTTTCGGGCTTTCTTT. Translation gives CASSAVGGFRAFF.

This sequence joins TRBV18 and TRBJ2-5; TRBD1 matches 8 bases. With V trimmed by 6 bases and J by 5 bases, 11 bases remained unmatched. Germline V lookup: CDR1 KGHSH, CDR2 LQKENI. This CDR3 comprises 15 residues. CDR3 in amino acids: CASSPRQGSGETQYF. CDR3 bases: TGTGCCAGCTCGCCTAGACAGGGGTCCGGGGAGACCCAGTACTTC.

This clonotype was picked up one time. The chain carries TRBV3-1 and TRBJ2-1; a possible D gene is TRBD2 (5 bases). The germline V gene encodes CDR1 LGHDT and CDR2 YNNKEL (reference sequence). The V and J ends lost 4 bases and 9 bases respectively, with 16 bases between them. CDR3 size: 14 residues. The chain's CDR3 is CASSPPRGRGEQFF. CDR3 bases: TGTGCCAGCAGCCCCCCCCGGGGTCGCGGTGAGCAGTTCTTC.

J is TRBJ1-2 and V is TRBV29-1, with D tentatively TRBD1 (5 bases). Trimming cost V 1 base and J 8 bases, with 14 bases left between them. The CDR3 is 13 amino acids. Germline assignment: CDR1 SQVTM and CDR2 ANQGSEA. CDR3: CSVEGAGKGGYTF. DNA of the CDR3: TGCAGCGTTGAAGGGGCCGGGAAGGGGGGCTACACCTTC.

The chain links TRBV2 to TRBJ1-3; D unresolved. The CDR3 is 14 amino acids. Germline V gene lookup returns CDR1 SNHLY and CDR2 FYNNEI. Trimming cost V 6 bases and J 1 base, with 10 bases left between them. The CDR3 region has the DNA TGTGCCAGCAGAGTCGACACGTCTGGAAACACCATATATTTT. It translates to CASRVDTSGNTIYF.